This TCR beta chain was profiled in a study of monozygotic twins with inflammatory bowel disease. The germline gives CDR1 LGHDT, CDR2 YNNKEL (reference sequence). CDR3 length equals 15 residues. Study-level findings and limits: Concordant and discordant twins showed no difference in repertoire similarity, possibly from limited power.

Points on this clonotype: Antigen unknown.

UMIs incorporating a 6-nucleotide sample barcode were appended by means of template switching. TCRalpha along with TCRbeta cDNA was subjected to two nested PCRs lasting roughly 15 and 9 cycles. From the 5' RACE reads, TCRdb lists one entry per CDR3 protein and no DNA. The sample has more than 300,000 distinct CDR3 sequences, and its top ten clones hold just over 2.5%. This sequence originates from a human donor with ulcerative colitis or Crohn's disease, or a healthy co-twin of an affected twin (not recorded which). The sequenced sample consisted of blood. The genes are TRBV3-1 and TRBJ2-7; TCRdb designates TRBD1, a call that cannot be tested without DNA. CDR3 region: CASSHLRDRGYEQYF.